Sequencing of this T cell receptor (beta chain) was carried out in a study of cytomegalovirus exposure and HLA in healthy donors. For the study at large: Within the Caucasian-associated ancestry cluster were around four fifths of the roughly 400 genotyped donors.

Each donor was healthy, and each was a bone marrow donor. A remark on this clone: Its antigen remains unknown.

Study conclusions and caveats: The dataset shows that most TCR sequences were rare, while some public TCRs occurred in many donors.

This CDR3 has 15 amino acids. Germline CDR1 is LNHDA and CDR2 is SQIVND (reference sequence). V lost 4 bases, J lost 3 bases, and 15 bases lay in between. The PCR had 60 Vbeta and 13 Jbeta primers. Some clones are missing from TCRdb's copy, which holds only in-frame ones; the method was immunoSEQ multiplex PCR. There are 80,000 or so clones in the sample; around 80% occur only once, and 2.5% to 3.5% lies in the top ten. Sample: PBMCs. This chain uses TRBV19 with TRBJ2-5, with D unresolved. The receptor's source is a man aged 45-60 years in good health and CMV-seropositive. The CDR3 here is CASSSGQLVEETQYF. DNA of the CDR3: TGTGCCAGTAGTAGCGGCCAGCTGGTGGAAGAGACCCAGTACTTC.